The 29 T cell receptor beta chains below were found in one sample sequenced in a study of graft-versus-host responses after intestinal transplantation. The antigens of these receptors remain unknown. The data were produced by immunoSEQ multiplex PCR, yet TCRdb's version contains in-frame clones alone and is incomplete. The sample lists 65,000 to 90,000 clones, about nine tenths seen once, with about 0.44% in the top ten. The sample in question was unstimulated CD8+ T cells sorted from spleen or lymph node cells, obtained before transplant. The receptors originated from a human donor who was the organ donor for an intestinal transplant.

The chain's CDR3 is CAWTNGGGGLEAFF. CDR3 sequence (DNA): TGTGCCTGGACCAATGGGGGGGGCGGACTAGAAGCTTTCTTT. The chain joins TRBV30 to TRBJ1-1, with a possible D match to TRBD1 (6 bases). Deletions cut 4 bases from V and 8 bases from J, with 20 bases between. The CDR3 spans 14 residues. Germline assignment: CDR1 GTSNPN and CDR2 SVGIG (reference sequence).

This chain links TRBV2 with TRBJ2-3; weak D call: TRBD2 (6 bases). V was pared by 3 bases and J by 4 bases, with 11 bases between. Germline assignment: CDR1 SNHLY and CDR2 FYNNEI. The CDR3 extends over 14 amino acids. This CDR3 is CASSERLAPDTQYF. CDR3 sequence (DNA): TGTGCCAGCAGTGAGCGGCTAGCGCCAGATACGCAGTATTTT.

The chain combines TRBV7-9 with TRBJ2-5; TRBD2 is a possible D gene (5 bases). V lost 1 base, J lost 5 bases, and 17 bases lay in between. The CDR3 is 16 residues long. The germline V gene has CDR1 SEHNR and CDR2 FQNEAQ (reference sequence). The CDR3 loop is CASSLVSRSGIETQYF. The CDR3 DNA is TGTGCCAGCAGCTTAGTGTCCCGTTCGGGGATCGAGACCCAGTACTTC.

The chain uses TRBV15 and TRBJ1-4; TRBD1 aligns across 8 bases. With 0 bases clipped from V and 6 bases from J, the junction kept 0 bases outside the gene matches. Germline CDR1 LNHNV, CDR2 YYDKDF (reference sequence). The CDR3 extends over 14 amino acids. For the CDR3, the DNA is TGTGCCACCAGCAGAGACAGGGGGCATGAAAAACTGTTTTTT. It encodes CATSRDRGHEKLFF.

The chain recombines TRBV27 with TRBJ2-3, with 8 bases that match TRBD1. CDR1 is MNHEY and CDR2 is SMNVEV in the germline V gene (reference sequence). V lost 3 bases, J lost 3 bases, and 11 bases stayed unmatched. The length of the CDR3 is 17 residues. The CDR3 spells CASSFRRTGFVTDTQYF. The CDR3 DNA reads as TGTGCCAGCAGTTTCCGACGGACAGGGTTCGTGACAGATACGCAGTATTTT.

The gene calls are TRBV6-5 and TRBJ1-3; D ambiguous. Germline V lookup: CDR1 MNHEY, CDR2 SVGAGI. This CDR3 spans 12 amino acids. V lost 6 bases, J lost 0 bases, and 3 bases lay in between. The CDR3 loop reads CASSNSGNTIYF. The CDR3 DNA reads as TGTGCCAGCAGCAACTCTGGAAACACCATATATTTT.

The V call is TRBV19, the J call TRBJ2-5; 12 bases align to TRBD1. The CDR3 consists of 16 residues. V shed 5 bases and J 5 bases; nucleotides not matched to a gene: 9. Germline assignment: CDR1 LNHDA and CDR2 SQIVND (reference sequence). CDR3 protein: CASSPLGTGGAETQYF. The CDR3 bases are TGTGCCAGTAGTCCGCTGGGGACAGGGGGCGCGGAGACCCAGTACTTC.

The DNA for the CDR3 is TGCGCCAGCAGCCAAGATCGTCAGGGCGGAACGAATGAGCAGTTCTTC. Translation gives CASSQDRQGGTNEQFF. V gene TRBV4-1 combines with J gene TRBJ2-1; tentative D call: TRBD1 (5 bases). CDR3 size: 16 residues. Trimming stripped 0 bases from V and 7 bases from J, with 16 bases between. The germline V gene has CDR1 MGHRA and CDR2 YSYEKL.

The chain combines TRBV6-1 with TRBJ2-7; 7 nucleotides align to TRBD2. V shed 2 bases and J 0 bases; nucleotides not matched to a gene: 4. The germline CDR1 and CDR2 sequences are MNHNS and SASEGT. This CDR3 comprises 15 residues. CDR3 in DNA: TGTGCCAGCAGTGAATGGCGGGGGAGCTCCTACGAGCAGTACTTC. This gives the protein CASSEWRGSSYEQYF.

This clone was recorded only once. This chain uses TRBV11-2 with TRBJ2-1; TRBD2 matches at 9 bases. V lost 6 bases to trimming and J lost 2 bases; unmatched junction nucleotides: 11. Looked up from germline, CDR1 is SGHAT and CDR2 is FQNNGV. The CDR3 contains 17 residues. CDR3 in DNA: TGTGCCAGCAGTTTCGATGGTAGCGGGGGAGCCTACAATGAGCAGTTCTTC. Its protein is CASSFDGSGGAYNEQFF.

CDR3 DNA sequence: TGTGCCAGCAGCTTAGCGTGGGTTCAAGGCGAGGGCTATGGCTACACCTTC. Encoded protein: CASSLAWVQGEGYGYTF. The chain recombines TRBV7-9 with TRBJ1-2; D is ambiguous. V lost 0 bases, J lost 4 bases, and 18 bases lay in between. The CDR3 consists of 17 residues. The V gene's germline CDR1 is SEHNR and CDR2 FQNEAQ (reference sequence).

The genes are TRBV27 and TRBJ1-1, with a possible D match to TRBD1 (6 bases). V was cut by 3 bases and J by 7 bases, with 12 bases left in between. The CDR3 runs to 13 residues. CDR1 and CDR2 from the germline V gene are MNHEY and SMNVEV (reference sequence). The CDR3 is CASSFRGRGEAFF. The CDR3 DNA is TGTGCCAGCAGTTTCAGGGGACGGGGTGAAGCTTTCTTT.

The chain combines TRBV7-9 with TRBJ2-7; 7 nucleotides align to TRBD1. The ends lost 5 bases at V and 1 base at J; junction bases unmatched: 11. The germline V gene encodes CDR1 SEHNR and CDR2 FQNEAQ (reference sequence). CDR3 length: 16 residues. The CDR3: CASSVGPGTESYEQYF. The CDR3 DNA follows: TGTGCCAGCAGCGTAGGTCCCGGGACAGAATCCTACGAGCAGTACTTC. Full variable domain (remainder filled in from reference TRBV7-9 and TRBJ2-7): DTGVSQNPRHKITKRGQNVTFRCDPISEHNRLYWYRQTLGQGPEFLTYFQNEAQLEKSRLLSDRFSAERPKGSFSTLEIQRTEQGDSAMYLCASSVGPGTESYEQYFGPGTRLTVT.

A single count supports this clone. The rearrangement links TRBV4-1 to TRBJ1-6, with 8 bases identical to TRBD1. The CDR3 is 14 amino acids. The germline V gene has CDR1 MGHRA and CDR2 YSYEKL. V gave up 6 bases and J gave up 10 bases; unmatched junction bases: 8. The CDR3 loop reads CASSPGQGGSPLHF. CDR3 nucleotide sequence: TGCGCCAGCAGTCCCGGACAGGGTGGCTCACCCCTCCACTTT.

CDR3 amino acids: CASRTRGTGNYEQYF. CDR3 bases: TGTGCCAGCAGGACCCGCGGGACAGGCAACTACGAGCAGTACTTC. The rearrangement links TRBV28 to TRBJ2-7; 8 nucleotides line up with TRBD1. This CDR3 is 15 amino acids long. The V segment lost 6 bases and the J segment 3 bases; nucleotides outside the gene matches: 10. The germline V gene has CDR1 MDHEN and CDR2 SYDVKM.

J is TRBJ2-2 and V is TRBV4-1; no firm D call. V was cut by 0 bases and J by 2 bases, with 4 bases left in between. Germline V gives CDR1 MGHRA, CDR2 YSYEKL. This CDR3 region has 14 residues. The CDR3 loop reads CASSQERNTGELFF. DNA for the CDR3: TGCGCCAGCAGCCAAGAGAGAAACACCGGGGAGCTGTTTTTT.

The chain employs TRBV19 and TRBJ1-2, with D possibly matching TRBD1 (6 bases). The CDR3 totals 14 residues. Trimming left V 9 bases short and J 3 bases short, with 17 bases between. Germline CDR1 is LNHDA and CDR2 is SQIVND (reference sequence). Here the CDR3 DNA reads TGTGCCAGCTCCCTACAGGGCGAATACTATGGCTACACCTTC. It is translated as CASSLQGEYYGYTF. Full variable domain (rest looked up from reference TRBV19 and TRBJ1-2): DGGITQSPKYLFRKEGQNVTLSCEQNLNHDAMYWYRQDPGQGLRLIYYSQIVNDFQKGDIAEGYSVSREKKESFPLTVTSAQKNPTAFYLCASSLQGEYYGYTFGSGTRLTVV.

The J gene is TRBJ1-1, the V gene TRBV27; D may be TRBD1 (6 bases). The CDR3 totals 14 residues. Trimming removed 6 bases from V and 6 bases from J, with 17 bases in between. Germline CDR1 and CDR2: MNHEY and SMNVEV (reference sequence). This chain's CDR3 is CASSPAWGGPEAFF. In nucleotides, the CDR3 is TGTGCCAGCAGCCCCGCGTGGGGGGGCCCTGAAGCTTTCTTT.

The chain employs TRBV7-9 and TRBJ2-3, with 8 nucleotides matching TRBD2. Germline assignment: CDR1 SEHNR and CDR2 FQNEAQ (reference sequence). Germline trimming cut 5 bases from V and 6 bases from J; bases unmatched to any gene: 10. This CDR3 contains 15 residues. CDR3 residues: CASSTLAGGADTQYF. CDR3 nucleotide sequence: TGTGCCAGCAGCACACTAGCCGGGGGGGCCGATACGCAGTATTTT. The full variable domain, rest sourced from reference TRBV7-9 and TRBJ2-3, is DTGVSQNPRHKITKRGQNVTFRCDPISEHNRLYWYRQTLGQGPEFLTYFQNEAQLEKSRLLSDRFSAERPKGSFSTLEIQRTEQGDSAMYLCASSTLAGGADTQYFGPGTRLTVL.

The gene calls are TRBV11-3 and TRBJ2-5; 8 positions agree with TRBD1. Germline-derived CDR1 and CDR2 are SGHNT and YENEEA. The junction had 6 bases not matched to a gene; V was cut back by 5 bases and J by 4 bases. CDR3 size: 14 residues. The CDR3 region has the DNA TGTGCCAGCAGCCTCAGGGGGCCGGGAGAGACCCAGTACTTC. Residues: CASSLRGPGETQYF.

The chain carries TRBV5-4 and TRBJ1-2; 7 nucleotides line up with TRBD1. This CDR3 region has 14 residues. Germline loops: CDR1 SGHNT, CDR2 YYREEE (reference sequence). Trimming at V came to 2 bases and at J to 6 bases, leaving 7 bases not matched to a gene. The DNA of the CDR3 is TGTGCCAGCAGCTTTGACAGGGACCGCCATGGCTACACCTTC. This encodes CASSFDRDRHGYTF.

The chain couples TRBV29-1 to TRBJ1-1; the D gene is possibly TRBD1 (6 bases). Germline V CDR1 and CDR2: SQVTM, ANQGSEA. CDR3 length: 13 amino acids. Trimming cost V 6 bases and J 0 bases, with 11 bases left between them. CDR3 in amino acids: CSVTQGLNTEAFF. In nucleotides, the CDR3 is TGCAGCGTGACACAGGGCCTGAACACTGAAGCTTTCTTT. Variable domain in full (rest from reference TRBV29-1 and TRBJ1-1): SAVISQKPSRDICQRGTSLTIQCQVDSQVTMMFWYRQQPGQSLTLIATANQGSEATYESGFVIDKFPISRPNLTFSTLTVSNMSPEDSSIYLCSVTQGLNTEAFFGQGTRLTVV.

The CDR3 nucleotides read TGTGCCAGCAGTGAAATGTTAATGGCGGGGGGGGAAACCGGGGAGCTGTTTTTT. This encodes CASSEMLMAGGETGELFF. The rearrangement links TRBV6-1 to TRBJ2-2, with 9 nucleotides matching TRBD2. Trimming took 2 bases from V and 5 from J; bases not matched to a gene: 12. Germline assignment: CDR1 MNHNS and CDR2 SASEGT. The CDR3 has 18 residues.

The chain couples TRBV6-5 to TRBJ2-7; 10 nucleotides match TRBD1. This CDR3 has 14 amino acids. Trimming removed 0 bases from V and 6 bases from J; junction bases left unmatched: 2. Germline V gene data show CDR1 as MNHEY and CDR2 as SVGAGI. CDR3 nucleotides: TGTGCCAGCAGTTACTCCGGGACAGGGGCCGAGCAGTACTTC. Protein: CASSYSGTGAEQYF.

There are a few counts of this clone. The V call is TRBV6-6, the J call TRBJ2-7; D is ambiguous. Trimming pared 6 bases from V and 3 bases from J, leaving 9 bases between. CDR1 is MNHNY, CDR2 SVGAGI, per germline (reference sequence). The CDR3 length is 12 residues. CDR3 loop: CASSPNYYEQYF. The CDR3, as DNA: TGTGCCAGCAGCCCCAACTACTACGAGCAGTACTTC.

Regarding this clone: Its ends do not fully match the called genes, so a read error is possible. The genes are TRBV7-3 and TRBJ2-1; tentative D call: TRBD1 (5 bases). The CDR3 spans 17 residues. CDR1 and CDR2 from the germline V gene are SGHTA and FQGTGA. The CDR3 region has the DNA TGTGCCAGCAACTTAATGGGGCAGACGATCTCCTACAATGAGCAGTTCTTC. Translation: CASNLMGQTISYNEQFF.

This sequence joins TRBV5-1 and TRBJ2-1, with a tentative D call TRBD2 (7 bases). Germline CDR1 SGHRS, CDR2 YFSETQ. Trimming removed 4 bases from V and 6 bases from J, with 17 bases in between. This CDR3 region has 15 residues. The DNA of the CDR3 is TGCGCCAGCAGCCCCACGGCGGGGGCCCTCAATGAGCAGTTCTTC. This gives the protein CASSPTAGALNEQFF.

J is TRBJ2-1 and V is TRBV4-3, with TRBD2 matching 8 bases. Germline lookup yields CDR1 LGHNA and CDR2 YSLEER. Trimming at V came to 3 bases and at J to 7 bases, leaving 8 bases not matched to a gene. The CDR3 sequence is 15 residues long. CDR3 loop: CASSQSLAGANEQFF. In DNA, the CDR3 is TGCGCCAGCAGCCAGAGTCTAGCGGGTGCTAATGAGCAGTTCTTC.

The CDR3 protein is CASSLAGQDNEQFF. DNA for the CDR3: TGTGCCAGCAGCTTAGCGGGGCAGGACAATGAGCAGTTCTTC. The genes are TRBV7-9 and TRBJ2-1, with D perhaps TRBD1 (5 bases). The CDR3 has 14 residues. Trimming cost V 0 bases and J 5 bases, with 8 bases left between them. Germline CDR1 SEHNR, CDR2 FQNEAQ (reference sequence).